This TCR beta chain was captured by sequencing in a study of T cells in Graves' hyperthyroidism and ophthalmopathy. About the research overall: Peripheral blood was drawn at first diagnosis, prior to all treatment.

The study's findings and limits: Most thyroid clonotypes expanded above 0.001 were also detected in blood.

Only a few counts were recorded for this clonotype. Its target is unknown. Amplification targeted TCR beta CDR3 regions from RNA transcripts. First-round RT-PCR targeting the TCR CDR3 was performed with the HTBI primer set. One entry per CDR3 protein results from TCRdb running MiXCR on the multiplex PCR reads. Here the sample spans 200,000 to 250,000 distinct CDR3 sequences, roughly a sixth being singletons. The CDR3 consists of 15 residues. Germline V gives CDR1 KGHSH, CDR2 LQKENI. The V and J ends lost 2 bases and 4 bases, in that order; junction bases with no gene match: 5. Sequencing was carried out using blood. The TCR was taken from a man aged 45-65 years with Graves' hyperthyroidism. The chain joins TRBV18 to TRBJ2-3; 8 bases map to TRBD2. The chain's CDR3 is CASSPLTSVPDTQYF. CDR3 DNA sequence: TGTGCCAGCTCACCATTGACTAGCGTACCAGATACGCAGTATTTT. The whole variable domain, remainder taken from reference TRBV18 and TRBJ2-3, is NAGVMQNPRHLVRRRGQEARLRCSPMKGHSHVYWYRQLPEEGLKFMVYLQKENIIDESGMPKERFSAEFPKEGPSILRIQQVVRGDSAAYFCASSPLTSVPDTQYFGPGTRLTVL.